One and the same sample provided the 27 T cell receptor beta chains below, sequenced in a study of blood T cells in healthy people across ages (dated by TCRdb to between 2014 and 2016). The method was 5' RACE. The second PCR ran for roughly 7 to 12 cycles and used a J-beta primer mix along with a sample-barcoded 5' primer. TCRdb itself trimmed the public reads at Q25 with fastp, ran MiXCR and retained productive beta chains. Every CDR3 protein is listed once, alongside the most common genes and DNA of its rows. In this sample the table shows 1,800,000 or so distinct CDR3 sequences, roughly 43% of which occur a single time. The ten largest clones represent around 23% of the sample. The sequenced sample was blood. Receptor source: a human donor in good health.

V gene TRBV4-3 combines with J gene TRBJ1-6; possibly TRBD1 for D (5 bases). Germline CDR1 and CDR2: LGHNA and YSLEER. The V end lost 4 bases, the J end lost 5 bases, and 9 bases lay between the germline ends. This CDR3 is built from 14 residues. The CDR3: CASSLTENNSPLHF. The CDR3 DNA is TGCGCCAGCAGCCTGACAGAGAATAATTCACCCCTCCACTTT.

The chain is built from TRBV12-3 or TRBV12-4 and TRBJ2-1; 9 bases align to TRBD2. After removal of 5 bases from V and 12 bases from J, the junction contained 8 bases not matched to a gene. The CDR3 is 13 amino acids. Here the CDR3 reads CASSPGTSSGQFF. In nucleotides, the CDR3 is TGTGCCAGCAGTCCTGGGACTAGCTCTGGGCAGTTCTTC.

This clonotype turned up a few times. The V gene is TRBV20-1, the J gene TRBJ1-2; D is ambiguous. Germline V gene data show CDR1 as DFQATT and CDR2 as SNEGSKA (reference sequence). There are 12 residues in the CDR3. Trimming removed 4 bases at V and 4 bases at J, with 10 bases between. The CDR3, as DNA: TGCAGTGCTACCTTGACGTCCTATGGCTACACCTTC. This translates into CSATLTSYGYTF.

This clonotype has a handful of counts. V usage is TRBV6-5 and J usage is TRBJ1-6; maybe TRBD1 (6 bases). Per germline, CDR1 MNHEY and CDR2 SVGAGI. The CDR3 extends over 16 amino acids. V was shortened by 6 bases and J by 6 bases, with 18 bases between the two germline ends. The CDR3 reads CASRRQPGQINSPLHF. Here the CDR3 DNA reads TGTGCCAGCAGGCGCCAGCCGGGACAAATTAATTCACCCCTCCACTTT.

This clonotype was found a few times. This chain links TRBV5-1 with TRBJ2-1, with 14 bases that match TRBD2. J was trimmed by 9 bases and V by 4 bases; bases with no gene match: 9. The CDR3 is made up of 16 amino acids. Germline CDR1 reads SGHRS; CDR2 reads YFSETQ. This CDR3 reads CASSPTSGGAIGEQFF. The CDR3 bases are TGCGCCAGCAGCCCGACTAGCGGGGGGGCTATTGGTGAGCAGTTCTTC.

The chain employs TRBV7-2 and TRBJ2-5; D is possibly TRBD1 (5 bases). With the DNA end fitting TRBJ2-7 better, the J assignment may be wrong. The germline gives CDR1 SGHTA, CDR2 FQGNSA. There are 15 residues in the CDR3. The CDR3 DNA reads TGTGCCAGCAGGCCGACAGTAATTTCACCCTACGAGCAGTACTTC. Translated, it gives CASRPTVISPYEQYF.

The chain couples TRBV28 to TRBJ1-6, with a possible D match to TRBD1 (5 bases). The CDR3 length is 15 residues. V shed 5 bases and J shed 13 bases, with 21 bases lying between them. Germline CDR1 reads MDHEN; CDR2 reads SYDVKM. The CDR3 here is CASSGGGGVASPLHF. CDR3 nucleotide sequence: TGTGCCAGCAGTGGGGGGGGAGGGGTCGCTTCGCCCCTCCACTTT.

This clonotype was recorded a few times. The germline gene is not matched at one end of the junction; a read error may be the cause. This chain links TRBV12-3 or TRBV12-4 with TRBJ2-7, with TRBD2 identical over 10 bases. This CDR3 has 14 residues. CDR3 nucleotide sequence: TGTGCCAGCAGTGTAGCGGGGGGCTCCCTCGAGCAGTACTTC. It is translated as CASSVAGGSLEQYF.

This clonotype has a handful of counts. DNA for the CDR3: TGTGCCAGCAGCCTAAACAGGGGCTTTTACGAGCAGTACTTC. It yields the protein CASSLNRGFYEQYF. The rearrangement links TRBV5-6 to TRBJ2-7, with TRBD1 matching 7 bases. CDR1 is SGHDT, CDR2 YYEEEE, per germline. Trimming cost V 4 bases and J 4 bases; bases outside gene matches: 8. The CDR3 is 14 residues long. The variable domain in full, completed from reference TRBV5-6 and TRBJ2-7, reads DAGVTQSPTHLIKTRGQQVTLRCSPKSGHDTVSWYQQALGQGPQFIFQYYEEEERQRGNFPDRFSGHQFPNYSSELNVNALLLGDSALYLCASSLNRGFYEQYFGPGTRLTVT.

This chain uses TRBV5-1 with TRBJ2-7; D not certain. Germline CDR1 SGHRS, CDR2 YFSETQ. The V gene lost 6 bases and the J gene lost 3 bases, with 10 bases spanning the gap. The CDR3 extends over 12 amino acids. The CDR3 DNA reads as TGCGCCAGCATTGGCCTCTTCTACGAGCAGTACTTC. It translates to CASIGLFYEQYF.

The chain uses TRBV25-1 and TRBJ2-5, with TRBD2 as a possible D gene (6 bases). The CDR3 has 14 residues. Trimming took off 0 bases at V and 5 bases at J, with 10 bases between the two ends. Germline CDR1 and CDR2: MGHDK and SYGVNS. CDR3 nucleotide sequence: TGTGCCAGCAGTGAATATGGGGGACTGGAGACCCAGTACTTC. Protein sequence: CASSEYGGLETQYF.

There are a few counts of this clonotype. The chain recombines TRBV27 with TRBJ1-2; D not certain. The CDR3 runs to 14 residues. Trimming took 5 bases from V and 6 from J, leaving 16 bases between them. CDR1 MNHEY and CDR2 SMNVEV come from the germline V gene (reference sequence). In DNA, the CDR3 is TGTGCCAGCAGTCCCGACACGGTGGTGGATGGCTACACCTTC. It codes for CASSPDTVVDGYTF.

A note on this clonotype: This likely comes from a read error, as the CDR3 has no conserved phenylalanine or tryptophan at its end. The chain has TRBV7-9 and TRBJ2-3; D possibly matches TRBD1 or TRBD2 (5 bases each). The CDR3 covers 14 residues. Germline loops: CDR1 SEHNR, CDR2 FQNEAQ (reference sequence). V shed 3 bases and J shed 2 bases, with 9 bases lying between them. CDR3 loop: CASSFRGITDTQYL. CDR3 coding DNA: TGTGCCAGCAGCTTTCGGGGCATCACAGATACGCAGTATTTG.

This clonotype was seen a few times. The chain has TRBV15 and TRBJ1-4, with D perhaps TRBD1 (6 bases). The CDR3 length is 15 residues. Germline V gene sequence: CDR1 LNHNV, CDR2 YYDKDF (reference sequence). Deletions cut 0 bases from V and 8 bases from J, with 13 bases between. The CDR3 loop is CATSRDSGGWEKLFF. CDR3 bases: TGTGCCACCAGCAGAGATTCGGGGGGCTGGGAAAAACTGTTTTTT.

The V gene is TRBV20-1, the J gene TRBJ2-1; TRBD2 matches at 8 bases. The ends lost 0 bases at V and 8 bases at J; junction bases unmatched: 6. This CDR3 spans 14 amino acids. Looked up from germline, CDR1 is DFQATT and CDR2 is SNEGSKA (reference sequence). The CDR3 protein is CSARDLSGGDEQFF. DNA for the CDR3: TGCAGTGCTAGAGATCTGAGCGGGGGTGATGAGCAGTTCTTC.

The rearrangement uses TRBV20-1 and TRBJ2-3; 8 nucleotides match TRBD2. Germline assignment: CDR1 DFQATT and CDR2 SNEGSKA (reference sequence). Trimming cost V 6 bases and J 3 bases; bases outside gene matches: 11. This CDR3 region has 15 residues. CDR3 coding DNA: TGCAGTGCACCCGGACCGGGAGGGGTGACAGATACGCAGTATTTT. Translating gives CSAPGPGGVTDTQYF.

This clonotype has a handful of counts. The chain combines TRBV4-3 with TRBJ2-7; 11 nucleotides agree with TRBD1. There are 17 residues in the CDR3. CDR1 and CDR2 (germline): LGHNA, YSLEER. The trim removed 0 bases at V and 5 bases at J, leaving 9 bases unmatched. DNA of the CDR3: TGCGCCAGCAGCCAAGAAGTCCCCGGACAGGGGGCCCACGAGCAGTACTTC. Translating gives CASSQEVPGQGAHEQYF.

The J gene is TRBJ1-4, the V gene TRBV5-6, with TRBD1 identical over 9 bases. The CDR3 is made up of 15 amino acids. Germline V gene data show CDR1 as SGHDT and CDR2 as YYEEEE. The V segment lost 3 bases and the J segment 8 bases; nucleotides outside the gene matches: 8. CDR3 sequence reads: CASSYKRDRVEKLFF. Here the CDR3 DNA reads TGTGCCAGCAGCTATAAACGGGACAGGGTGGAAAAACTGTTTTTT. Together with reference TRBV5-6 and TRBJ1-4, the CDR3 gives the full variable domain: DAGVTQSPTHLIKTRGQQVTLRCSPKSGHDTVSWYQQALGQGPQFIFQYYEEEERQRGNFPDRFSGHQFPNYSSELNVNALLLGDSALYLCASSYKRDRVEKLFFGSGTQLSVL.

This sequence joins TRBV10-3 and TRBJ1-2, with D possibly matching TRBD1 (6 bases). With 2 bases removed from V and 6 bases from J, the gap between germline ends came to 25 bases. The CDR3 contains 18 residues. Germline V gene sequence: CDR1 ENHRY, CDR2 SYGVKD. DNA of the CDR3: TGTGCCATCAGTGAGACCTACTACTTCAGGGGTATTTTTCATGGCTACACCTTC. Translating it yields CAISETYYFRGIFHGYTF.

For this clonotype: A much larger clone lies a single base off, so this may be a read error. The chain couples TRBV3-1 to TRBJ2-5, with 11 bases matching TRBD2. This CDR3 contains 17 residues. Germline CDR1 and CDR2: LGHDT and YNNKEL (reference sequence). J gave up 11 bases and V 0 bases, and 14 bases lay outside the gene matches. The CDR3 DNA reads as TGTGCCAGCAGCCAAGATTCGACTAGCGGGGCCTACAATGAGCAGTACTTC. It yields the protein CASSQDSTSGAYNEQYF.

The V call is TRBV12-3 or TRBV12-4, the J call TRBJ1-2; D remains ambiguous. Between the trimmed V and J ends, which lost 3 bases and 3 bases, there was a span of 8 bases. The CDR3 is 13 amino acids. CDR3 amino acids: CASSFSLDYGYTF. The CDR3 region has the DNA TGTGCCAGCAGTTTTAGCTTGGACTATGGCTACACCTTC.

This rearrangement joins TRBV7-2 to TRBJ2-7; D remains unclear. V was pared by 3 bases and J by 3 bases, with 9 bases between. CDR1 SGHTA and CDR2 FQGNSA come from the germline V gene. This CDR3 contains 13 residues. The CDR3 loop reads CASSFDAGYEQYF. As DNA, the CDR3 is TGTGCCAGCAGCTTCGATGCAGGCTACGAGCAGTACTTC.

This clonotype has more than one count but fewer than ten. The chain recombines TRBV12-3 or TRBV12-4 with TRBJ2-3; possibly TRBD1 or TRBD2 for D (5 bases each). This CDR3 is 14 amino acids long. Trimming left V 6 bases short and J 9 bases short, with 19 bases between. The DNA for the CDR3 is TGTGCCAGCAGCGGGACCCTGCATGAGGGCACGCAGTATTTT. This codes for CASSGTLHEGTQYF.

This clonotype was seen a handful of times. The genes are TRBV20-1 and TRBJ2-7, with D maybe TRBD1 (6 bases). Trimming left V 4 bases short and J 2 bases short, with 9 bases between. This CDR3 contains 12 residues. Germline CDR1 reads DFQATT; CDR2 reads SNEGSKA (reference sequence). The CDR3 region has the DNA TGCAGTGCTACGGACAGAGCCTACGAGCAGTACTTC. Its protein product is CSATDRAYEQYF.

This chain links TRBV27 with TRBJ1-2; 8 nucleotides align to TRBD1. CDR1 is MNHEY and CDR2 is SMNVEV in the germline V gene (reference sequence). V shed 5 bases, J shed 3 bases, and the junction held 11 bases outside the gene matches. The CDR3 consists of 16 residues. This CDR3 reads CASSIAGQGQYYGYTF. CDR3 in DNA: TGTGCCAGCAGTATCGCCGGACAGGGCCAATACTATGGCTACACCTTC.

This clonotype was seen a handful of times. The CDR3, as DNA: TGTGCCAGCATTGCCGGGTGGGAGGGTGATTCACCCCTCCACTTT. Amino acid sequence: CASIAGWEGDSPLHF. V and J are TRBV28 and TRBJ1-6; D ambiguous. Germline CDR1 is MDHEN and CDR2 is SYDVKM. The length of the CDR3 is 15 residues. Trimming shortened V by 7 bases and J by 8 bases, and 18 bases separated the two germline ends.

This clonotype was detected only once. The rearrangement links TRBV5-6 to TRBJ1-2; D uncertain. The CDR3 is 13 residues long. The V gene's germline CDR1 is SGHDT and CDR2 YYEEEE. The V gene lost 6 bases and the J gene lost 7 bases, with 16 bases spanning the gap. The CDR3 is CASTREFSGGYTF. CDR3 nucleotides: TGTGCCAGCACCAGAGAATTTTCGGGTGGCTACACCTTC.